The 13 T cell receptor beta chains below were found in one sample sequenced in a study of shared clonotypes between healthy human individuals (dated by TCRdb to the early 2020s). Library preparation used the immunoSEQ multiplex PCR assay. Imported from immuneACCESS, the table was reduced by TCRdb to in-frame sequences with V and J called. These copies leave out some clones; in studies compared against another copy, an unresolved V gene accounts for under half, and the cause of the remainder is not known. The sample table contains around 940,000 clones; only one count was recorded for about 80% of them. About 1.5% of the sample comes from the top ten. The sequenced sample consisted of memory CD4+ T cells sorted from blood. The sample's cell subset or site, from its label and the paper: CD45RA-negative fraction. All receptors derive from a young man in good health.

The V gene is TRBV6-4, the J gene TRBJ2-1; 10 bases line up with TRBD2. The germline V gene encodes CDR1 MRHNA and CDR2 SNTAGT. The CDR3 loop spans 16 amino acids. V shed 8 bases, J shed 8 bases, and the junction held 15 bases outside the gene matches. CDR3 residues: CASSPGSLAGAHEQFF. CDR3 bases: TGTGCCAGCTCCCCCGGTAGTCTAGCGGGAGCCCATGAGCAGTTCTTC.

This clone was counted only a few times. V usage is TRBV28 and J usage is TRBJ1-2; TRBD1 aligns across 9 bases. This CDR3 comprises 16 residues. The trim removed 7 bases at V and 0 bases at J, leaving 9 bases unmatched. Germline loops: CDR1 MDHEN, CDR2 SYDVKM. CDR3 in amino acids: CASTPTGGKTNYGYTF. In nucleotides, the CDR3 is TGTGCCAGCACTCCGACAGGGGGTAAAACTAACTATGGCTACACCTTC.

This sequence joins TRBV18 and TRBJ2-1; no clear D gene. The V end lost 3 bases, the J end lost 8 bases, and 14 bases lay between the germline ends. CDR3 length equals 14 residues. Germline-derived CDR1 and CDR2 are KGHSH and LQKENI. CDR3 sequence reads: CASSPPPLAYEQFF. CDR3 DNA: TGTGCCAGCTCACCGCCCCCTCTTGCCTATGAGCAGTTCTTC.

The chain couples TRBV5-1 to TRBJ1-4, with a tentative D call TRBD1 (5 bases). The CDR3 runs 14 residues. The germline V gene encodes CDR1 SGHRS and CDR2 YFSETQ. Between the trimmed V and J ends, which lost 4 bases and 4 bases, there was a span of 11 bases. CDR3 nucleotides: TGCGCCAGCAGCCCAGACAGACATAATGAAAAACTGTTTTTT. As protein: CASSPDRHNEKLFF.

The chain links TRBV18 to TRBJ2-3; the match to TRBD2 covers 9 bases. CDR1 and CDR2 from the germline V gene are KGHSH and LQKENI. V lost 5 bases, J lost 4 bases, and 7 bases stayed unmatched. The CDR3 is made up of 15 amino acids. The CDR3 sequence: CASSTGGGGSDTQYF. CDR3 DNA: TGTGCCAGCTCAACAGGCGGGGGGGGCTCAGATACGCAGTATTTT.

This clone was detected once. This rearrangement joins TRBV5-1 to TRBJ2-5, with D possibly being TRBD2 (7 bases). Germline CDR1 SGHRS, CDR2 YFSETQ. The germline V and J ends were trimmed by 0 bases and 6 bases, with 15 bases remaining between them. CDR3 length equals 15 residues. The CDR3 nucleotides are TGCGCCAGCAGCTTGGGTGCGGGGGCGAGGCAGACCCAGTACTTC. This sequence encodes CASSLGAGARQTQYF.

The chain is built from TRBV5-1 and TRBJ2-4, with D unresolved. The CDR3 contains 18 residues. Trimming took 2 bases from V and 6 from J, leaving 24 bases between them. Germline V CDR1 and CDR2: SGHRS, YFSETQ. This CDR3 is CASSLYLSQRRSVNIQYF. CDR3 in DNA: TGCGCCAGCAGCTTATACCTTTCACAGAGGAGATCTGTAAACATTCAGTACTTC.

The rearrangement links TRBV19 to TRBJ1-2, with D possibly TRBD1 on 5 matching bases. The CDR3 runs to 15 residues. CDR1 LNHDA and CDR2 SQIVND come from the germline V gene (reference sequence). V was clipped by 1 base and J by 6 bases, with 15 bases between them. CDR3 amino acids: CASSIAFGTPNGYTF. DNA of the CDR3: TGTGCCAGTAGTATAGCCTTTGGGACTCCGAATGGCTACACCTTC.

The chain carries TRBV29-1 and TRBJ1-1; 8 bases align to TRBD1. CDR3 size: 14 residues. J was trimmed by 2 bases and V by 6 bases; bases with no gene match: 8. Germline V CDR1 and CDR2: SQVTM, ANQGSEA. The CDR3 DNA reads as TGCAGCGTCTTGAGAGGACAGGGAAACACTGAAGCTTTCTTT. It encodes CSVLRGQGNTEAFF.

This sequence joins TRBV5-8 and TRBJ2-2; D possibly matches TRBD1 or TRBD2 (5 bases each). The CDR3 consists of 16 residues. With 4 bases removed from V and 4 bases from J, the gap between germline ends came to 17 bases. Germline CDR1 SGHTS, CDR2 YDEGEE. In nucleotides, the CDR3 is TGTGCCAGCAGCGGGGCTAGCCTGAGTACCACCGGGGAGCTGTTTTTT. Its protein is CASSGASLSTTGELFF.

The table lists this clone with a few counts. J is TRBJ2-2 and V is TRBV7-9, with 10 nucleotides matching TRBD2. The V segment lost 3 bases and the J segment 0 bases; nucleotides outside the gene matches: 7. Germline CDR1 SEHNR, CDR2 FQNEAQ (reference sequence). The CDR3 contains 18 residues. CDR3 loop: CASSFSLLAGTNTGELFF. The CDR3 nucleotides are TGTGCCAGCAGCTTTTCCTTACTAGCGGGGACGAACACCGGGGAGCTGTTTTTT.

The V call is TRBV6-5, the J call TRBJ1-1; 7 bases are a match to TRBD1. Germline V gene data show CDR1 as MNHEY and CDR2 as SVGAGI. The CDR3 covers 14 residues. J lost 4 bases, V lost 7 bases, and 9 bases had no gene match. The CDR3 spells CASNVRGRSTEAFF. CDR3 sequence (DNA): TGTGCCAGCAATGTTAGGGGGCGTAGCACTGAAGCTTTCTTT.

The chain carries TRBV5-1 and TRBJ2-5, with unresolved D. Trimming took 1 base from V and 5 from J, leaving 9 bases between them. The CDR3 is 13 amino acids. Germline V gene sequence: CDR1 SGHRS, CDR2 YFSETQ. CDR3 amino acids: CASSLNGRETQYF. The CDR3 DNA reads as TGCGCCAGCAGCTTGAACGGGCGGGAGACCCAGTACTTC.